The entry below gives a single TCR beta chain sequence along with its context. Its antigen remains unidentified. This sample is drawn from a study of T cells in Graves' hyperthyroidism and ophthalmopathy. This CDR3 has 10 residues. Germline loops: CDR1 LNHDA, CDR2 SQIVND (reference sequence). Deletions cut 7 bases from V and 16 bases from J, with 11 bases between. General study findings and limits: Among thyroid clonotypes expanded above 0.001, most also appeared in blood.

Amplified TCR beta CDR3 regions derived from RNA transcripts. When the TCR CDR3 underwent first-round RT-PCR, the HTBI primer set was used. TCRdb recomputed calls from the multiplex PCR reads with MiXCR, one row per CDR3 protein. The profile covers more than 500,000 distinct CDR3 sequences, with about 46% appearing a single time and around two fifths taken by the ten largest. This clonotype was sampled from an adult woman with Graves' disease, either hyperthyroidism or ophthalmopathy (not recorded which). Specimen: peripheral blood or thyroid tissue (not recorded which). This rearrangement joins TRBV19 to TRBJ2-6; D might be TRBD1 or TRBD2, each matching 5 bases. CDR3 nucleotide sequence: TGTGCCAGTACCCAGGGACGACTGACTTTC. The encoded protein is CASTQGRLTF.